The 24 T cell receptor beta chains below come from one sample, sequenced in a study of OX40 agonist ivuxolimab in advanced cancers. Repertoires were generated with immunoSEQ multiplex PCR, while TCRdb's copy carries only in-frame clones and drops some. In the table there are approximately 79,000 clones, over 75% of which are singletons. Material: CD4+ or CD8+ T cells sorted from blood, obtained in a trial of the OX40 agonist ivuxolimab. The receptors derive from an adult with an advanced solid tumor such as melanoma, head and neck, liver or kidney cancer.

The chain combines TRBV5-5 with TRBJ1-5; no clear D gene. Germline V gives CDR1 SGHKS, CDR2 YYEKEE (reference sequence). V shed 4 bases and J shed 2 bases, with 10 bases lying between them. The length of the CDR3 is 14 residues. The CDR3 region is CASSTGNRNQPQHF. CDR3 nucleotides: TGTGCCAGCAGCACTGGGAATCGCAATCAGCCCCAGCATTTT. Variable domain in full (rest from reference TRBV5-5 and TRBJ1-5): DAGVTQSPTHLIKTRGQQVTLRCSPISGHKSVSWYQQVLGQGPQFIFQYYEKEERGRGNFPDRFSARQFPNYSSELNVNALLLGDSALYLCASSTGNRNQPQHFGDGTRLSIL.

The genes are TRBV5-1 and TRBJ1-5, with TRBD1 matching 7 bases. This CDR3 has 15 residues. The germline CDR1 and CDR2 sequences are SGHRS and YFSETQ. The V gene end was trimmed by 0 bases and the J gene end by 1 base; junction bases not matched to a gene: 1. The CDR3 protein is CASSLEGQSNQPQHF. The CDR3 coding sequence is TGCGCCAGCAGCTTGGAGGGACAGAGCAATCAGCCCCAGCATTTT.

In its sample, this clone was seen once. This sequence joins TRBV18 and TRBJ2-3; D is possibly TRBD1 or TRBD2 (5 bases each). V lost 6 bases to trimming and J lost 2 bases, with 12 bases between them. The length of the CDR3 is 14 residues. CDR1 is KGHSH, CDR2 LQKENI, per germline. As DNA, the CDR3 is TGTGCCAGCTCCCTCTGGGGGAACACAGATACGCAGTATTTT. Protein sequence: CASSLWGNTDTQYF.

The rearrangement uses TRBV6-1 and TRBJ2-5, with TRBD2 identical over 8 bases. The CDR3 runs 14 residues. Germline lookup yields CDR1 MNHNS and CDR2 SASEGT. Trimming took 6 bases from V and 3 from J; bases not matched to a gene: 6. DNA for the CDR3: TGTGCCAGCAGGGAGCGGGGGATAAAAGAGACCCAGTACTTC. It yields the protein CASRERGIKETQYF.

The chain recombines TRBV18 with TRBJ2-7; 13 nucleotides line up with TRBD2. After removal of 5 bases from V and 3 bases from J, the junction contained 7 bases not matched to a gene. The CDR3 has 16 amino acids. Germline assignment: CDR1 KGHSH and CDR2 LQKENI. CDR3 protein: CASSVTGLAGSYEQYF. DNA for the CDR3: TGTGCCAGCTCAGTAACGGGACTAGCGGGGAGCTACGAGCAGTACTTC.

The CDR3 spells CASSYGGSAGANVLTF. The CDR3 nucleotides are TGTGCCAGCAGTTACGGGGGTAGTGCTGGGGCCAACGTCCTGACTTTC. The V call is TRBV6-6, the J call TRBJ2-6; D possibly matches TRBD1 or TRBD2 (5 bases each). CDR1 is MNHNY, CDR2 SVGAGI, per germline (reference sequence). The CDR3 has 16 amino acids. V was trimmed by 2 bases and J by 2 bases, leaving 10 bases between them.

This chain joins TRBV10-3 and TRBJ1-2, with unresolved D. Germline V gives CDR1 ENHRY, CDR2 SYGVKD. Deletions cut 3 bases from V and 0 bases from J, with 8 bases between. The CDR3 totals 14 residues. The CDR3 nucleotides read TGTGCCATCAGTGACGGGAAGGCTAACTATGGCTACACCTTC. This sequence encodes CAISDGKANYGYTF.

There are a few counts of this clone. This chain links TRBV9 with TRBJ1-1; D perhaps matches TRBD1 (6 bases). Germline CDR1 and CDR2: SGDLS and YYNGEE. The CDR3 runs to 13 residues. V lost 4 bases, J lost 4 bases, and 11 bases lay in between. The CDR3 DNA reads as TGTGCCAGCAGCAGAGACAGGTTCACTGAAGCTTTCTTT. The encoded protein is CASSRDRFTEAFF.

This chain connects TRBV7-2 to TRBJ1-1; D may be TRBD1 (5 bases). The germline gives CDR1 SGHTA, CDR2 FQGNSA. V was clipped by 2 bases and J by 5 bases, with 12 bases between them. The CDR3 extends over 14 amino acids. The CDR3 loop reads CASSLSNRLTEAFF. CDR3 DNA sequence: TGTGCCAGCAGCTTAAGTAACAGGCTTACTGAAGCTTTCTTT. The full variable domain, its missing parts supplied by reference TRBV7-2 and TRBJ1-1, is GAGVSQSPSNKVTEKGKDVELRCDPISGHTALYWYRQSLGQGLEFLIYFQGNSAPDKSGLPSDRFSAERTGGSVSTLTIQRTQQEDSAVYLCASSLSNRLTEAFFGQGTRLTVV.

This rearrangement joins TRBV7-9 to TRBJ2-7, with D possibly matching TRBD1 (6 bases). Trimming shortened V by 2 bases and J by 7 bases, and 18 bases separated the two germline ends. The length of the CDR3 is 15 residues. Germline V lookup: CDR1 SEHNR, CDR2 FQNEAQ (reference sequence). The CDR3 reads CASSLSRGRDEEQYF. CDR3 in DNA: TGTGCCAGCAGCTTATCCAGGGGACGGGACGAGGAGCAGTACTTC.

This rearrangement joins TRBV5-1 to TRBJ2-1, with TRBD2 matching over 8 bases. The germline gives CDR1 SGHRS, CDR2 YFSETQ. Trimming took 2 bases from V and 0 from J; bases not matched to a gene: 4. The CDR3 is 16 residues long. For the CDR3, the DNA is TGCGCCAGCAGCTTACTAGCGGAGAGCTCCTACAATGAGCAGTTCTTC. It yields the protein CASSLLAESSYNEQFF.

The chain is built from TRBV11-2 and TRBJ1-2; D is uncertain. V was pared by 6 bases and J by 0 bases, with 2 bases between. The CDR3 runs 11 residues. Germline V lookup: CDR1 SGHAT, CDR2 FQNNGV. CDR3 sequence: CASSTNYGYTF. Here the CDR3 DNA reads TGTGCCAGCAGTACTAACTATGGCTACACCTTC.

V and J are TRBV7-3 and TRBJ2-2; D may match TRBD1 or TRBD2 (5 bases each). Per germline, CDR1 SGHTA and CDR2 FQGTGA. V was clipped by 8 bases and J by 0 bases, with 13 bases between them. The CDR3 spans 15 residues. CDR3 in amino acids: CASERGDANTGELFF. Here the CDR3 DNA reads TGTGCCAGCGAGAGGGGAGACGCGAACACCGGGGAGCTGTTTTTT.

A single count supports this clone. The rearrangement links TRBV5-1 to TRBJ2-5; maybe TRBD1 (5 bases). V lost 4 bases to trimming and J lost 9 bases, with 16 bases between them. This CDR3 comprises 13 residues. CDR1 is SGHRS and CDR2 is YFSETQ in the germline V gene. The CDR3 DNA follows: TGCGCCAGCAGCCCCCAACAGGTCGAGGCCCAGTACTTC. This sequence encodes CASSPQQVEAQYF.

The chain uses TRBV5-1 and TRBJ1-2, with a possible D match to TRBD1 (6 bases). V was cut by 4 bases and J by 8 bases, with 18 bases left in between. Per germline, CDR1 SGHRS and CDR2 YFSETQ. The CDR3 runs 14 residues. In nucleotides, the CDR3 is TGCGCCAGCAGCCCAGAGGGGGGGTTCCTAGGCTACACCTTC. This encodes CASSPEGGFLGYTF.

This clone was observed a few times. CDR3 in amino acids: CASSGDRDNQPQHF. The CDR3 DNA is TGTGCCAGCTCAGGGGACAGGGACAATCAGCCCCAGCATTTT. The chain couples TRBV18 to TRBJ1-5, with 9 bases fitting TRBD1. Germline lookup yields CDR1 KGHSH and CDR2 LQKENI. CDR3 length: 14 residues. V trimming: 5 bases; J trimming: 3 bases; junction bases outside the gene matches: 2. Complete variable domain (other parts from reference TRBV18 and TRBJ1-5): NAGVMQNPRHLVRRRGQEARLRCSPMKGHSHVYWYRQLPEEGLKFMVYLQKENIIDESGMPKERFSAEFPKEGPSILRIQQVVRGDSAAYFCASSGDRDNQPQHFGDGTRLSIL.

This clone appeared a single time. The J gene is TRBJ2-2, the V gene TRBV5-1, with 10 bases fitting TRBD1. The germline V gene encodes CDR1 SGHRS and CDR2 YFSETQ. The V segment lost 1 base and the J segment 4 bases; nucleotides outside the gene matches: 10. The CDR3 runs to 18 residues. CDR3 region: CASSLYRGTGDFTGELFF. DNA of the CDR3: TGCGCCAGCAGCTTGTACCGCGGGACAGGGGACTTCACCGGGGAGCTGTTTTTT.

The chain couples TRBV5-1 to TRBJ2-1; TRBD2 agrees at 13 bases. The CDR3 has 14 residues. Unmatched junction bases numbered 8, after V lost 4 bases and J lost 13 bases. The germline gives CDR1 SGHRS, CDR2 YFSETQ. CDR3 loop: CASSPGLAGDYQFF. The CDR3 DNA sequence: TGCGCCAGCAGCCCCGGACTAGCGGGAGACTATCAGTTCTTC. Variable domain in full (rest from reference TRBV5-1 and TRBJ2-1): KAGVTQTPRYLIKTRGQQVTLSCSPISGHRSVSWYQQTPGQGLQFLFEYFSETQRNKGNFPGRFSGRQFSNSRSEMNVSTLELGDSALYLCASSPGLAGDYQFFGPGTRLTVL.

The genes are TRBV7-9 and TRBJ1-2, with D unresolved. The CDR3 spans 16 residues. Germline CDR1 reads SEHNR; CDR2 reads FQNEAQ (reference sequence). Trimming stripped 5 bases from V and 4 bases from J, with 20 bases between. CDR3 amino acids: CASSLQAGSKIYGYTF. The CDR3 DNA is TGTGCCAGCAGCCTCCAGGCGGGCAGCAAGATCTATGGCTACACCTTC.

This rearrangement joins TRBV5-6 to TRBJ1-1; D gene ambiguous. V shed 0 bases and J shed 11 bases, with 14 bases lying between them. CDR1 SGHDT and CDR2 YYEEEE come from the germline V gene. This CDR3 contains 13 residues. CDR3 loop: CASSLGRTAGAFF. The CDR3 DNA is TGTGCCAGCAGCTTGGGTAGGACCGCCGGTGCTTTCTTT.

The CDR3 spells CASSQQALGSPLHF. DNA of the CDR3: TGTGCCAGCAGTCAACAGGCGCTCGGGTCACCCCTCCACTTT. This chain uses TRBV28 with TRBJ1-6; possibly TRBD1 for D (5 bases). CDR1 is MDHEN and CDR2 is SYDVKM in the germline V gene. This CDR3 contains 14 residues. V was cut by 5 bases and J by 10 bases, with 15 bases left in between.

The sample holds a few counts of this clone. This sequence joins TRBV5-5 and TRBJ2-7; 11 nucleotides agree with TRBD2. This CDR3 comprises 15 residues. V lost 4 bases and J lost 2; bases outside the gene matches: 5. The V gene's germline CDR1 is SGHKS and CDR2 YYEKEE (reference sequence). This CDR3 reads CASSPTSGAPYEQYF. DNA of the CDR3: TGTGCCAGCAGCCCGACTAGCGGGGCTCCCTACGAGCAGTACTTC.

Within the sample, this clone is medium-sized. The DNA of the CDR3 is TGCAGCGTTCGGGGCCAAACTAATGAAAAACTGTTTTTT. It yields the protein CSVRGQTNEKLFF. The rearrangement joins TRBV29-1 to TRBJ1-4, with D maybe TRBD1 (5 bases). The V gene lost 5 bases and the J gene lost 1 base, with 8 bases spanning the gap. Germline V gene lookup returns CDR1 SQVTM and CDR2 ANQGSEA. This CDR3 comprises 13 residues.

This chain joins TRBV11-2 and TRBJ2-7, with TRBD1 matching 9 bases. The CDR3 is 13 amino acids. Trimming at V came to 5 bases and at J to 6 bases, leaving 5 bases not matched to a gene. Looked up from germline, CDR1 is SGHAT and CDR2 is FQNNGV. The CDR3 loop reads CASSPDRGGEQYF. In DNA, the CDR3 is TGTGCCAGCAGCCCGGACAGGGGAGGCGAGCAGTACTTC.